Reported below is one TCR beta chain. There are a few counts of this clonotype. Its recognized antigen is unknown. Base quality data are lacking; no much larger clone is found one base away. This entry is derived from a study of T-cell memory formation after mild COVID-19 (dated by TCRdb to the early 2020s). As for the study more broadly: TCR sequence clusters from the two donors were found to be largely donor specific. Longitudinal TCRalpha and TCRbeta repertoire sequencing tracked T-cell clones expanding and contracting after mild COVID-19 in a couple of donors. Two young, previously healthy adult volunteers made up the cohort, one male and one female. What the work shows at the level of the full study, not this receptor alone: SARS-CoV-2 specificity of the second-wave clones peaking on day 37 was not confirmed. Clones that contracted from day 15 to 85 showed balanced CD4/CD8 phenotypes, whereas a second wave of clones that expanded from day 15 to 37 leaned towards CD4+. Some responding clones were found in pre-infection memory, which suggests that pre-existing cross-reactive memory T cells took part in the SARS-CoV-2 response. The study included only a couple of mild cases, and larger cohorts that include severe cases with pre-infection samples were judged to be necessary. Contracting CD4+ clones were found mainly in CM and EM memory subsets, while CD8+ clones were enriched in EMRA.

Here V drops 3 bases and J drops 5 bases, and the junction holds 9 bases not matched to any gene. As encoded in the germline V gene, CDR1 is SNHLY while CDR2 is FYNNEI. Inclusive of the bounding cysteine and phenylalanine, the CDR3 is 15 residues long. The entry retains the CDR3 DNA only, 45 bases that are in frame from base 1. The sequencing machine was an Illumina NovaSeq 6000. TCRalpha and TCRbeta cDNA libraries were built by 5'RACE with constant-segment primers, adding sample barcodes and unique molecular identifiers. Trizol reagent was used to extract RNA from every sample. The libraries were amplified in two PCR steps, and the second step added a second sample barcode and Illumina TruSeq adapters. Sequencing of the libraries was done on an Illumina NovaSeq, producing 2 x 150 bp paired-end reads. Under the source paper's analysis protocol: Reads were demultiplexed and collapsed into UMI-guided consensus sequences with migec v1.2.7. Using mixcr v2.1.11, UMI consensuses were aligned to TRA and TRB V and J templates and then assembled into clonotypes. A clonotype was counted as expanded or contracted only if both edgeR and NoisET called the change significant, with noise models trained on biological replicates. For edgeR calls, the thresholds were a false discovery rate-adjusted p below 0.01 and a log2 fold-change of 1. As an exploratory analysis of dynamics, max-normalized trajectories of the 1000 most abundant clonotypes were examined by PCA with hierarchical clustering. Separately sequenced CD4+ and CD8+ repertoires were used to assign a CD4 or CD8 phenotype to each responding clone. TCRdb itself trimmed the public reads at Q25 with fastp, ran MiXCR and retained productive beta chains. For every CDR3 protein sequence, its rows merge into one entry that carries the most common genes and DNA. The V and J calls shown here were made by TCRdb, not taken from the authors' results. The sample table shows 270,000 or so distinct CDR3 sequences, and around 17% are seen once. More than 20% of the sample is in the top ten clones.

PBMCs were isolated by Ficoll-Paque density gradient centrifugation. Sequenced material: PBMCs or a T cell subset sorted from them (not recorded which). The chain links TRBV2 with TRBJ2-5, and TRBD2 matches 7 of the central bases. The TCR was taken from a man between 18 and 29 years old who had mild COVID-19 (a few samples of this study predate the infection). The sample titles of this study are shuffled in the database, so cell type and time point are left out; the donor was told from shared clones. CDR3 region: CASSERLARKETQYF. The DNA sequence follows: TGTGCCAGCAGTGAGCGACTAGCCAGAAAGGAGACCCAGTACTTC. The CDR3 plus the reference TRBV2 and TRBJ2-5 genes for the other parts give the full variable domain: EPEVTQTPSHQVTQMGQEVILRCVPISNHLYFYWYRQILGQKVEFLVSFYNNEISEKSEIFDDQFSVERPDGSNFTLKIRSTKLEDSAMYFCASSERLARKETQYFGPGTRLLVL.